This TCR beta chain derives from a study of cytomegalovirus exposure and HLA in healthy donors. About the research overall: As released early, the data held roughly 85 million unique TCRs from HLA-typed donors. Study conclusions and caveats: In vitro experiments confirmed that a few CMV-associated chains were specific for CMV antigens. Accurate HLA-A and HLA-B prediction from TCR beta sequences was reported for most subjects. Further analysis, carried out later, found HLA-associated TCR beta chains more clonally expanded than equally common other chains.

Germline V gives CDR1 LGHNA, CDR2 YSLEER. Trimming stripped 1 base from V and 6 bases from J, with 18 bases between. This CDR3 has 16 amino acids. To note about this clone: Its target is unknown.

PCR employed 60 Vbeta and 13 Jbeta primers. Profiling relied on immunoSEQ multiplex PCR, and the TCRdb table lists in-frame clones only, not all of them. The sample carries about 130,000 clones, approximately 81% recorded once. The chain uses TRBV4-3 and TRBJ1-2; possibly TRBD1 for D (6 bases). Sequenced material: PBMCs. The sequence was collected from a man between 18 and 35 years old in good health and CMV-seronegative. For the CDR3, the DNA is TGCGCCAGCAGCCAAGGAAGGGGGGGAGAGAGGAATGGCTACACCTTC. This encodes CASSQGRGGERNGYTF.